Listed here are 17 T cell receptor beta chains from one sample, sequenced in a study of blood T cell repertoires in COVID-19. Generated by immunoSEQ multiplex PCR, the TCRdb table keeps only in-frame clones and is missing some. This repertoire shows 79,000 or so clones, around 87% found once; its top ten account for roughly 1.1%. The sequenced sample was peripheral blood. The origin of the receptors is a human donor in a cohort sampled during active COVID-19.

V is TRBV5-1 and J is TRBJ2-5; maybe TRBD2 (6 bases). The V and J ends lost 0 bases and 4 bases respectively, with 16 bases between them. The CDR3 extends over 16 amino acids. CDR1 and CDR2 (germline): SGHRS, YFSETQ. The CDR3 DNA reads as TGCGCCAGCAGCTTGGCCAATCCCGCCGGGGGAGAGACCCAGTACTTC. Its protein product is CASSLANPAGGETQYF.

The chain uses TRBV7-3 and TRBJ2-3, with D perhaps matching TRBD1 (5 bases). CDR1 is SGHTA and CDR2 is FQGTGA in the germline V gene. This CDR3 comprises 15 residues. Trimming stripped 5 bases from V and 3 bases from J, with 15 bases between. The CDR3 coding sequence is TGTGCCAGCAGCCCCGGAACAGGCCTTACAGATACGCAGTATTTT. This codes for CASSPGTGLTDTQYF.

The chain combines TRBV7-9 with TRBJ2-2, with 7 bases matching TRBD2. The germline gives CDR1 SEHNR, CDR2 FQNEAQ (reference sequence). The CDR3 runs 15 residues. Germline trimming cut 0 bases from V and 5 bases from J; bases unmatched to any gene: 3. CDR3: CASSLAGGRTGELFF. The CDR3 bases are TGTGCCAGCAGCTTAGCGGGAGGGCGGACCGGGGAGCTGTTTTTT.

The V and J genes are TRBV11-3 and TRBJ2-3; possibly TRBD1 for D (6 bases). The germline V gene has CDR1 SGHNT and CDR2 YENEEA. The CDR3 is 15 amino acids. Trimming took 5 bases from V and 1 from J, leaving 13 bases between them. CDR3 DNA sequence: TGTGCCAGCAGCGGGGGCCCAGCGGGCACAGATACGCAGTATTTT. Amino acids: CASSGGPAGTDTQYF.

The genes are TRBV3-1 (or the pseudogene TRBV3-2) and TRBJ1-1; weak D call: TRBD1 (6 bases). The CDR3 length is 15 residues. CDR1 is LGHDT, CDR2 YNNKEL, per germline (reference sequence). V was pared by 2 bases and J by 1 base, with 11 bases between. The CDR3 DNA sequence: TGTGCCAGCAGCCAAAGAGGACAGAGGAACACTGAAGCTTTCTTT. Amino acid sequence: CASSQRGQRNTEAFF.

This rearrangement joins TRBV3-1 (or the pseudogene TRBV3-2) to TRBJ2-1, with 10 bases fitting TRBD2. This CDR3 has 16 amino acids. The V and J ends lost 4 bases and 8 bases, in that order; junction bases with no gene match: 11. The V gene's germline CDR1 is LGHDT and CDR2 YNNKEL (reference sequence). The CDR3 loop is CASSPDLASGSYEQFF. The CDR3 nucleotides read TGTGCCAGCAGCCCAGATTTGGCTAGCGGGAGCTATGAGCAGTTCTTC.

This chain connects TRBV9 to TRBJ2-3, with TRBD2 matching 12 bases. This CDR3 has 16 residues. Per germline, CDR1 SGDLS and CDR2 YYNGEE. V lost 1 base to trimming and J lost 4 bases; unmatched junction nucleotides: 4. The CDR3 bases are TGTGCCAGCAGCGTAACCGGGACTAGCGGGTCAGATACGCAGTATTTT. Residues: CASSVTGTSGSDTQYF. The full variable domain, with the rest looked up from reference TRBV9 and TRBJ2-3, is DSGVTQTPKHLITATGQRVTLRCSPRSGDLSVYWYQQSLDQGLQFLIQYYNGEERAKGNILERFSAQQFPDLHSELNLSSLELGDSALYFCASSVTGTSGSDTQYFGPGTRLTVL.

The chain links TRBV5-1 to TRBJ2-2, with 9 nucleotides matching TRBD2. The CDR3 runs 15 residues. After removal of 5 bases from V and 4 bases from J, the junction contained 6 bases not matched to a gene. CDR1 and CDR2 from the germline V gene are SGHRS and YFSETQ. CDR3 residues: CASRIGTSPTGELFF. CDR3 nucleotides: TGCGCCAGCAGAATTGGGACTAGCCCCACCGGGGAGCTGTTTTTT.

This clone has only a few counts. This chain joins TRBV18 and TRBJ1-2, with a weak D call TRBD1 (5 bases). The CDR3 length is 14 residues. Germline CDR1 and CDR2: KGHSH and LQKENI. Trimming left V 3 bases short and J 8 bases short, with 16 bases between. The CDR3 sequence: CASSPLRDLKGYTF. Written as DNA, the CDR3 is TGTGCCAGCTCACCCCTCAGGGACTTGAAGGGCTACACCTTC.

This rearrangement joins TRBV5-4 to TRBJ2-2, with D maybe TRBD2 (5 bases). Trimming removed 1 base from V and 5 bases from J, with 12 bases in between. This CDR3 spans 15 amino acids. Germline CDR1 reads SGHNT; CDR2 reads YYREEE (reference sequence). The CDR3 is CASSLMISGTGELFF. The CDR3 nucleotides read TGTGCCAGCAGCTTGATGATTTCGGGGACCGGGGAGCTGTTTTTT.

The rearrangement uses TRBV5-1 and TRBJ2-7, with TRBD1 matching 9 bases. The CDR3 contains 15 residues. Germline trimming cut 3 bases from V and 6 bases from J; bases unmatched to any gene: 10. Germline V lookup: CDR1 SGHRS, CDR2 YFSETQ. CDR3 protein: CASSWTQGAPSEQYF. CDR3 nucleotides: TGCGCCAGCAGCTGGACACAGGGGGCGCCCTCCGAGCAGTACTTC.

As DNA, the CDR3 is TGTGCCAGCAGCTATTACCCAAGAGTAGCGGGAGGGGCGGACAATGAGCAGTTCTTC. This gives the protein CASSYYPRVAGGADNEQFF. The V gene is TRBV28, the J gene TRBJ2-1; 11 bases map to TRBD2. Germline CDR1 and CDR2: MDHEN and SYDVKM. The CDR3 has 19 residues. Germline trimming cut 6 bases from V and 5 bases from J; bases unmatched to any gene: 18.

The DNA of the CDR3 is TGTGCCAGCAGTGACGACGGGTATGGCTACACCTTC. Residues: CASSDDGYGYTF. The chain combines TRBV2 with TRBJ1-2; D call uncertain. The CDR3 contains 12 residues. The germline gives CDR1 SNHLY, CDR2 FYNNEI. Between the trimmed V and J ends, which lost 3 bases and 5 bases, there was a span of 7 bases.

This clone was observed a few times. This rearrangement joins TRBV7-6 to TRBJ2-7; unclear D gene. Deletions cut 0 bases from V and 3 bases from J, with 6 bases between. The germline gives CDR1 SGHVS, CDR2 FNYEAQ. The CDR3 is 13 residues long. The CDR3 sequence: CASSLASSYEQYF. DNA of the CDR3: TGTGCCAGCAGCTTAGCATCTAGCTACGAGCAGTACTTC.

The CDR3 is CASSARGFRSYNEQFF. The DNA for the CDR3 is TGTGCCAGCAGCGCTCGAGGTTTTCGTTCCTACAATGAGCAGTTCTTC. The chain carries TRBV9 and TRBJ2-1; D gene ambiguous. CDR1 is SGDLS, CDR2 YYNGEE, per germline. Trimming removed 3 bases at V and 1 base at J, with 14 bases between. CDR3 length: 16 amino acids. Full variable domain (missing parts from reference TRBV9 and TRBJ2-1): DSGVTQTPKHLITATGQRVTLRCSPRSGDLSVYWYQQSLDQGLQFLIQYYNGEERAKGNILERFSAQQFPDLHSELNLSSLELGDSALYFCASSARGFRSYNEQFFGPGTRLTVL.

This clone was seen once. This chain joins TRBV28 and TRBJ2-6; D is unresolved. The CDR3 is 15 residues long. Trimming took off 5 bases at V and 4 bases at J, with 12 bases between the two ends. Germline values: CDR1 MDHEN, CDR2 SYDVKM. The CDR3 is CASSTYGGGANVLTF. For the CDR3, the DNA is TGTGCCAGCAGTACCTACGGCGGCGGGGCCAACGTCCTGACTTTC.

The CDR3 reads CASRGLDRVAHEQYF. CDR3 DNA sequence: TGCGCCAGCAGAGGGTTGGACAGGGTCGCCCACGAGCAGTACTTC. The chain recombines TRBV5-1 with TRBJ2-7; 8 bases line up with TRBD1. CDR3 length: 15 residues. After removal of 5 bases from V and 5 bases from J, the junction contained 12 bases not matched to a gene. Germline lookup yields CDR1 SGHRS and CDR2 YFSETQ.